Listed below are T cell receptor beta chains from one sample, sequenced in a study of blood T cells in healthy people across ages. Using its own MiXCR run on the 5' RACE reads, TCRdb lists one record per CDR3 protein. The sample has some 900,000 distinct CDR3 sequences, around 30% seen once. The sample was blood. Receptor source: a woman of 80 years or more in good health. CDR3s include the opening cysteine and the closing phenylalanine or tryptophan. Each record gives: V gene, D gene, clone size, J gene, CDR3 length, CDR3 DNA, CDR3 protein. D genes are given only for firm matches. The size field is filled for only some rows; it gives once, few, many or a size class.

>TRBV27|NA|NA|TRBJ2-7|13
TGTGCCAGCAGTATCCTGGGGAGGTACGAGCAGTACTTC
CASSILGRYEQYF
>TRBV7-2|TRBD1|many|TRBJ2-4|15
TGTGCCAGCAGCTTAGTGAGGGGGACAGAAAACATTCAGTACTTC
CASSLVRGTENIQYF
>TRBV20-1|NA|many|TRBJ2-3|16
TGCAGTGCCAGGGTGAGCGGGACAACCCTCACAGATACGCAGTATTTT
CSARVSGTTLTDTQYF
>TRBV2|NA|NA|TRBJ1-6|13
TGTGCCAGCCGGGATGAGGTTACTTCACCCCTCCACTTT
CASRDEVTSPLHF
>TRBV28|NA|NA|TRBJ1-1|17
TGTGCCAGCAGTCCCCTCGGGGCCCCCACAGGGAACACTGAAGCTTTCTTT
CASSPLGAPTGNTEAFF
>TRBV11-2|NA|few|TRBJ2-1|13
TGTGCCAGCAGCTTAGGACAGCAAGAGACCCAGTTCTTC
CASSLGQQETQFF
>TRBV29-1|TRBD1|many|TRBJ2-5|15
TGCAGCGCTCAGATCTTGACAGGGGGCTGGCAGACCCAGTACTTC
CSAQILTGGWQTQYF
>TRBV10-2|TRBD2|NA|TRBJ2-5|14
TGCGCCGGCAGGACTAGCGGGGACCAGGAGACCCAGTACTTC
CAGRTSGDQETQYF
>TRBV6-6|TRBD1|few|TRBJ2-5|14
TGTGCCAGTACCTTAGGGGGCCCTCAAGAGACCCAGTACTTC
CASTLGGPQETQYF
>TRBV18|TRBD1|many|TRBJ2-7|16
TGTGCCAGCTCACCACCTTGGGACAGGGTATCCTACGAGCAGTACTTC
CASSPPWDRVSYEQYF
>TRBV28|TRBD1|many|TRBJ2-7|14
TGTGCCAGCAGAGGGACAGGGGGTCTATACGAGCAGTACTTC
CASRGTGGLYEQYF
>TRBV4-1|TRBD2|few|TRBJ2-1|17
TGCGCCAGCAGCCAGGCTTGGACTAGCGGGGGGTACAATGAGCAGTTCTTC
CASSQAWTSGGYNEQFF
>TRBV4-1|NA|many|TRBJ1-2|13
TGCGCCAGCAGCCCCATGGACACGTATGGCTACACCTTC
CASSPMDTYGYTF
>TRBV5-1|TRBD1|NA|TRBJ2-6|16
TGCGCCAGCACGGGACAGGGGACTGCTGGGGCCAACGTCCTGACTTTC
CASTGQGTAGANVLTF
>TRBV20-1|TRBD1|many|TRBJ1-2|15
TGCAGTGCTATATCACGGGACAGGGAGGACTATGGCTACACCTTC
CSAISRDREDYGYTF
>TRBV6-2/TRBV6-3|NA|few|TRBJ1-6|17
TGTGCCAGCAGCCCCCAGGACGGGAGCTCCTATAATTCACCCCTCCACTTT
CASSPQDGSSYNSPLHF
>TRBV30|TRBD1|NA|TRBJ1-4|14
TGTGCCTGGAGTGGTGGAGGGGGCGATCAAAAACTGTTTTTT
CAWSGGGGDQKLFF
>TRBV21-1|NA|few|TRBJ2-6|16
TGTGCCAGCAGCCACCAGGGGGCTAGTGGGGCCAACGTCCTGACTTTC
CASSHQGASGANVLTF
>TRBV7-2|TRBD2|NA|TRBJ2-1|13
TGTGCCAGCAGCGAAAATAGCGGGGGGGCCCGGTTCTTC
CASSENSGGARFF
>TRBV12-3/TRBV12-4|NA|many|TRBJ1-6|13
TGTGCCAGCAGCTATGAGATTAATTCACCCCTCCACTTT
CASSYEINSPLHF
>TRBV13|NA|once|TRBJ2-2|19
TGTGCCAGCAGCCTGGGGGGCCGCTTCTCATTACCGAACACCGGGGAGCTGTTTTTT
CASSLGGRFSLPNTGELFF
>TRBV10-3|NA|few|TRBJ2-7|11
TGTGCCATCAGTGGAGGGCATGAGCAGTACTTC
CAISGGHEQYF
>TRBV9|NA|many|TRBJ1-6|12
TGTGCCAGCAGCGTTCCAGGTTCACCCCTCCACTTT
CASSVPGSPLHF
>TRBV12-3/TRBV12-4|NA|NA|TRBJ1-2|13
TGTGCCAGCAGTTTCGGCAGGGGCTATGGCTACACCTTC
CASSFGRGYGYTF
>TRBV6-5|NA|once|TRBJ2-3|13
TGTACCAGCAGTCAACCAAGCACAGATACGCAGTATTTT
CTSSQPSTDTQYF
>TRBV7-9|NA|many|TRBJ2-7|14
TGTGCCAGCAGCTTTACGGACAGAGTCTACGAGCAGTACTTC
CASSFTDRVYEQYF
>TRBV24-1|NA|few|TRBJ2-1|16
TGTGCCACCAGTGCACAGGGAAGGGGCTCCCACAATGAGCAGTTCTTC
CATSAQGRGSHNEQFF
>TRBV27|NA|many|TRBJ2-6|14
TGTGCCAGCAGGAGTAAGGCTGGGGCCAACGTCCTGACTTTC
CASRSKAGANVLTF
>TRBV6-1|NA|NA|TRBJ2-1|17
TGTGCCAGCAGTGAAGCGGAGGGCGGGGGCCCCGGCAATGAGCAGTTCTTC
CASSEAEGGGPGNEQFF
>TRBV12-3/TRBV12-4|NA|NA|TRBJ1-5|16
TGTGCCAGCAGCTCCCCTTGGGAGGGGGGCAATCAGCCCCAGCATTTT
CASSSPWEGGNQPQHF
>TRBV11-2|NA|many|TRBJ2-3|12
TGTGCCAGCAGCCGTTCAGTAGATACGCAGTATTTT
CASSRSVDTQYF
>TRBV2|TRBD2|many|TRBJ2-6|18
TGTGCCAGCATGCACAGACTAGCGGGGGGCTCTGGGGCCAACGTCCTGACTTTC
CASMHRLAGGSGANVLTF
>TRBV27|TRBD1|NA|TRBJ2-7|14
TGTGCCAGCAGTAGATTGTCAGGGGGCTACGAGCAGTACTTC
CASSRLSGGYEQYF
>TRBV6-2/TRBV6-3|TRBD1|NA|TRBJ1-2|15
TGTGCCAGCAGTCGGGGGACAGGGATACATCGCGGCTACACCTTC
CASSRGTGIHRGYTF
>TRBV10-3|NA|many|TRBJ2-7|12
TGTGCCATCAGTGAGGTATCTGTAGAGCAGTACTTC
CAISEVSVEQYF
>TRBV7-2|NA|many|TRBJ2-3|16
TGTGCCAGCAGCTTCGCCGGGACAACGAACATAGATACGCAGTATTTT
CASSFAGTTNIDTQYF
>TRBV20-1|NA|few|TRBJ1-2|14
TGCAGTGCAGAGGGGGGGGTGGAGGGCTATGGCTACACCTTC
CSAEGGVEGYGYTF
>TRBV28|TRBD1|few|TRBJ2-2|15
TGTGCCAGCACTACATTTACAGGGGGCCCCGGGGAGCTGTTTTTT
CASTTFTGGPGELFF
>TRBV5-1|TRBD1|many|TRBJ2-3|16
TGCGCCAGCAGCTCTGGGACAGGGCGGAGGACAGATACGCAGTATTTT
CASSSGTGRRTDTQYF
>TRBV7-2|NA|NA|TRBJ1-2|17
TGTGCCAGCAGCAACCGAGGGGGACGTAGGTGGGGTGGTGGCTACACCTTC
CASSNRGGRRWGGGYTF
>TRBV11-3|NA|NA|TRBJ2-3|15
TGTGCCAGCAGCTCCAGGCCCGGGCCAATATATACGCAGTATTTT
CASSSRPGPIYTQYF